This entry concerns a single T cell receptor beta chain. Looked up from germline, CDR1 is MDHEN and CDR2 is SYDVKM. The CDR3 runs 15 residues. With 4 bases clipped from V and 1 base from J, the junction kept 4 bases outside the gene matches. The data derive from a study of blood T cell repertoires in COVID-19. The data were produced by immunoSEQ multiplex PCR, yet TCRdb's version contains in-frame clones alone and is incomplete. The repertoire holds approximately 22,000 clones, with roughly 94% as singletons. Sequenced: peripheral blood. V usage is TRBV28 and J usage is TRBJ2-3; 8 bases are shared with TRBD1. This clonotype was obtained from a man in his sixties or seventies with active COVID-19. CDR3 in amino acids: CASSSPGQGTDTQYF. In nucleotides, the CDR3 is TGTGCCAGCAGTTCTCCGGGACAGGGCACAGATACGCAGTATTTT.